This TCR beta chain emerged from a study of T cells in Graves' hyperthyroidism and ophthalmopathy. Authors of the study amplified TCR beta CDR3 regions from RNA transcripts. The TCR CDR3 first-round RT-PCR relied on the HTBI primer set. MiXCR was run by TCRdb on the multiplex PCR reads, yielding one entry per CDR3 protein. The sample carries about 700,000 distinct CDR3 sequences, about 45% recorded once. With regard to this clonotype: This may be a read error, as it is one base from a much larger clone.

Germline loops: CDR1 SGDLS, CDR2 YYNGEE. The CDR3 covers 15 residues. V gene TRBV9 combines with J gene TRBJ1-1; weak D call: TRBD1 (5 bases). The TCR originated in an adult man with Graves' disease, either hyperthyroidism or ophthalmopathy (not recorded which). Input material: peripheral blood or thyroid tissue (not recorded which). This CDR3 reads CASGVGAAQNTEAFF. The CDR3 bases are TGTGCCAGCGGCGTAGGGGCAGCACAGAACACTGAAGCTTTCTTT.